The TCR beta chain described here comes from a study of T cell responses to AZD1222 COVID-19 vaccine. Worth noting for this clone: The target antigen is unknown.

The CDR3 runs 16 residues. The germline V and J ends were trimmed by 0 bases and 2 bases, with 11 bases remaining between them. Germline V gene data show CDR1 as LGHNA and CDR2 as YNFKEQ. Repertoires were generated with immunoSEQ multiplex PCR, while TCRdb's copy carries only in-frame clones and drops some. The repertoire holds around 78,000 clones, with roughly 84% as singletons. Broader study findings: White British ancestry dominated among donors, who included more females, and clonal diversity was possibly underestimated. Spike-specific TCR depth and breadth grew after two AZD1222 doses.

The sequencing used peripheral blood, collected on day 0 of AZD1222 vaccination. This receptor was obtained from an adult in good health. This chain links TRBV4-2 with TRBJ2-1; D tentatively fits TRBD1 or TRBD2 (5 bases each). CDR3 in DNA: TGTGCCAGCAGCCAAGATCGAGGGGTGCCCTACAATGAGCAGTTCTTC. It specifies CASSQDRGVPYNEQFF.